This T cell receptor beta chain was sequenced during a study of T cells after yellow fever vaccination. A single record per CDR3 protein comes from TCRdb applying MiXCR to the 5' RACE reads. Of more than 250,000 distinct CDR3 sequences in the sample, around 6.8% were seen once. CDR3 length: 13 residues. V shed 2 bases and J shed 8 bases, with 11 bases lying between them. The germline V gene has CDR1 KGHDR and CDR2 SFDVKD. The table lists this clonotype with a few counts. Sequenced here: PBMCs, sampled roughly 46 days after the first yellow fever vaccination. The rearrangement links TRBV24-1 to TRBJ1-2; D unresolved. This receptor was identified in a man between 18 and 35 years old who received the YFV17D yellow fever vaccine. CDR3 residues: CATSDWAAVGYTF. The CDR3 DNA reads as TGTGCCACCAGTGATTGGGCAGCCGTCGGCTACACCTTC.